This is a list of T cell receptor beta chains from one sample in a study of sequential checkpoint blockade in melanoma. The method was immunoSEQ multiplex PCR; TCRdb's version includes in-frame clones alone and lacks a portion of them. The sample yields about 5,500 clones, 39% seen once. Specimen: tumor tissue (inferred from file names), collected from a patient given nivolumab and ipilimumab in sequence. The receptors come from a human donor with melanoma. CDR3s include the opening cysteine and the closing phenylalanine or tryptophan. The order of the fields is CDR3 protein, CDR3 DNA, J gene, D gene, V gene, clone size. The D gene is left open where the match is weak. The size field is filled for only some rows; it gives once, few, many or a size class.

CASSDGAGNAEQYF	TGCGCCAGCAGCGATGGGGCAGGGAACGCCGAGCAGTACTTC	TRBJ2-7	-	TRBV10-2	-
CATSRGDSSSSYNEQFF	TGTGCCACCAGCAGAGGGGACAGTTCGAGCTCCTACAATGAGCAGTTCTTC	TRBJ2-1	TRBD1	TRBV15	few
CASRNSGSAHEQYF	TGTGCCAGCAGGAATAGCGGGAGTGCCCACGAGCAGTACTTC	TRBJ2-7	TRBD2	TRBV28	-
CASSLPGAGELFF	TGTGCCAGCAGCTTACCGGGAGCCGGGGAGCTGTTTTTT	TRBJ2-2	-	TRBV7-4	-
CASSPRADSYGYTF	TGTGCCAGCTCACCTCGAGCCGATTCCTATGGCTACACCTTC	TRBJ1-2	-	TRBV18	-
CSVLQDGYEQYF	TGCAGCGTGCTACAGGACGGCTACGAGCAGTACTTC	TRBJ2-7	-	TRBV29-1	-
CASSWISSYEQYF	TGTGCCAGCAGTTGGATCTCCTCCTACGAGCAGTACTTC	TRBJ2-7	-	TRBV27	few
CASSDKTGNQPQHF	TGTGCCAGCAGCGACAAGACAGGCAATCAGCCCCAGCATTTT	TRBJ1-5	-	TRBV6-8	-
CASSPRAPTNTGELFF	TGTGCCAGCTCACCCAGGGCCCCGACGAACACCGGGGAGCTGTTTTTT	TRBJ2-2	-	TRBV18	-
CASSLSVNYNEQFF	TGTGCCAGCAGCTTGTCCGTCAACTACAATGAGCAGTTCTTC	TRBJ2-1	-	TRBV11-3	-
CASSFSAGGTGELFF	TGCGCCAGCAGCTTCTCGGCGGGAGGGACCGGGGAGCTGTTTTTT	TRBJ2-2	TRBD2	TRBV5-1	-
CASSPQGGQGGQYF	TGTGCCAGCAGCCCCCAAGGCGGACAGGGCGGGCAGTACTTC	TRBJ2-7	TRBD1	TRBV16	-
CASSTGLNQPQHF	TGTGCCAGCAGTACCGGACTGAATCAGCCCCAGCATTTT	TRBJ1-5	-	TRBV27	-
CASSRQRVGGYTF	TGTGCCAGCTCACGACAGAGGGTTGGCGGCTACACCTTC	TRBJ1-2	-	TRBV18	-
CASSPGPEAFNAFF	TGCGCCAGCAGCCCCGGGCCCGAGGCGTTTAACGCTTTCTTT	TRBJ1-1	-	TRBV5-1	-
CASSVGSGYEQYF	TGCGCCAGCAGTGTAGGTAGCGGCTACGAGCAGTACTTC	TRBJ2-7	-	TRBV10-2	-
CSARGGAGEKLFF	TGCAGCGCCAGAGGGGGGGCTGGTGAAAAACTGTTTTTT	TRBJ1-4	-	TRBV29-1	few
CASSRGQLNTEAFF	TGTGCCAGCTCCCGCGGACAGCTGAACACTGAAGCTTTCTTT	TRBJ1-1	-	TRBV18	few
CASSVGTDPGNTIYF	TGTGCCAGCAGCGTCGGGACGGACCCTGGAAACACCATATATTTT	TRBJ1-3	-	TRBV9	few
CASRQLAGLDSYNEQFF	TGTGCCAGCAGACAACTAGCGGGGCTGGACTCCTACAATGAGCAGTTCTTC	TRBJ2-1	TRBD2	TRBV6-8	-
CASSQQTGGNQPQHF	TGCGCCAGCAGCCAGCAGACAGGGGGGAATCAGCCCCAGCATTTT	TRBJ1-5	TRBD1	TRBV4-1	few
CASSFLSSGANVLTF	TGTGCCAGCAGCTTCTTAAGCTCTGGGGCCAACGTCCTGACTTTC	TRBJ2-6	-	TRBV7-6	few
CASSYSSSGSFYEQYF	TGTGCCAGCAGTTACTCGTCTAGCGGGAGTTTTTACGAGCAGTACTTC	TRBJ2-7	TRBD2	TRBV6-8	once
CASSEQDRGHAGYTF	TGTGCCAGCAGTGAACAGGACAGGGGACATGCTGGCTACACCTTC	TRBJ1-2	TRBD1	TRBV25-1	medium-sized
CASSLAEGNYGYTF	TGCGCCAGCAGCTTGGCGGAGGGGAACTATGGCTACACCTTC	TRBJ1-2	-	TRBV5-1	few
CSVEYQGRGYGYTF	TGCAGCGTTGAGTATCAAGGCAGGGGCTATGGCTACACCTTC	TRBJ1-2	-	TRBV29-1	once
CASSFDHINQPQHF	TGTGCCAGCTCATTCGACCATATCAATCAGCCCCAGCATTTT	TRBJ1-5	-	TRBV18	-
CASSSSIWPQHF	TGTGCCAGCAGTAGTTCCATATGGCCCCAGCATTTT	TRBJ1-5	-	TRBV6-8	-
CASSKTSTGRSYEQYF	TGTGCCAGTAGTAAAACCTCGACAGGGAGGTCCTACGAGCAGTACTTC	TRBJ2-7	-	TRBV19	-
CSVLGGVDRGVTEAFF	TGCAGCGTTCTAGGAGGCGTTGACAGGGGGGTCACTGAAGCTTTCTTT	TRBJ1-1	TRBD1	TRBV29-1	-
CASSPTRDSTDTQYF	TGTGCCAGCAGTCCTACTCGGGATAGCACAGATACGCAGTATTTT	TRBJ2-3	-	TRBV7-6	-
CASRKKADLTYNEQFF	TGTGCCAGCAGAAAGAAAGCGGACCTAACCTACAATGAGCAGTTCTTC	TRBJ2-1	-	TRBV11-3	-
CASSLGGSNQPQHF	TGTGCCAGCAGTTTAGGAGGGAGCAATCAGCCCCAGCATTTT	TRBJ1-5	-	TRBV6-8	-
CASSVVGSGVLETQYF	TGTGCCAGCAGTGTGGTAGGGAGTGGAGTGCTTGAGACCCAGTACTTC	TRBJ2-5	-	TRBV6-8	-
CASSLPGPYWLSLSYEQYF	TGTGCCAGCAGCCTGCCCGGGCCGTATTGGCTCTCGCTCTCCTACGAGCAGTACTTC	TRBJ2-7	-	TRBV28	few
CASSVGWATEAFF	TGCGCCAGCAGCGTGGGCTGGGCGACCGAAGCTTTCTTT	TRBJ1-1	-	TRBV23-1	-
CASSYSRRTGRNTEAFF	TGTGCCAGCAGTTACTCTCGTCGGACAGGGAGGAACACTGAAGCTTTCTTT	TRBJ1-1	TRBD1	TRBV6-7	few
CASSVQGVTEAFF	TGTGCCAGCAGTGTGCAGGGAGTCACTGAAGCTTTCTTT	TRBJ1-1	-	TRBV9	medium-sized
CASSIWGIGGYTF	TGTGCCAGTAGTATTTGGGGTATCGGTGGCTACACCTTC	TRBJ1-2	-	TRBV19	-
CASRRRSGLAGDGSTDTQYF	TGTGCCAGTAGACGTAGATCCGGACTAGCGGGAGATGGGTCGACAGATACGCAGTATTTT	TRBJ2-3	TRBD2	TRBV19	-
CASSDFGTLGSYEQYF	TGTGCCAGCAGTGACTTCGGGACGCTAGGCTCCTACGAGCAGTACTTC	TRBJ2-7	-	TRBV9	few
CASSSPGLGVRSQHF	TGTGCCAGCAGTTCCCCGGGGCTAGGCGTGAGGTCCCAGCATTTT	TRBJ1-5	-	TRBV28	-
CASSVTSGKGEQYF	TGTGCCAGTAGTGTAACTAGCGGTAAGGGCGAGCAGTACTTC	TRBJ2-7	TRBD2	TRBV19	large
CASSIVPRDTEAFF	TGTGCCAGTAGTATAGTCCCCCGGGACACTGAAGCTTTCTTT	TRBJ1-1	-	TRBV19	few
CAWSGTVNTGELFF	TGTGCCTGGAGCGGGACGGTGAACACCGGGGAGCTGTTTTTT	TRBJ2-2	-	TRBV30	few
CASSLGGLADNEQFF	TGTGCCAGCAGCTTGGGGGGACTAGCGGACAATGAGCAGTTCTTC	TRBJ2-1	TRBD2	TRBV7-6	few
CAWRLRGGTRGYTF	TGTGCCTGGAGACTACGCGGGGGCACTCGTGGCTACACCTTC	TRBJ1-2	-	TRBV30	-
CASSYFGTSGRASTDTQYF	TGTGCCAGCAGTTACTTTGGGACTAGCGGGAGGGCCAGCACAGATACGCAGTATTTT	TRBJ2-3	TRBD2	TRBV6-8	-
CASSLGDRGSNTEAFF	TGTGCCAGCAGCTTGGGGGACAGGGGCTCGAACACTGAAGCTTTCTTT	TRBJ1-1	TRBD1	TRBV11-3	medium-sized
CSVDLAGVQDTQYF	TGCAGCGTTGATCTAGCGGGAGTGCAAGATACGCAGTATTTT	TRBJ2-3	TRBD2	TRBV29-1	medium-sized
CATLWDRCLYEQYF	TGTGCCACCTTGTGGGACAGGTGCCTTTACGAGCAGTACTTC	TRBJ2-7	TRBD1	TRBV25-1	few
CASSYLGGETQYF	TGTGCCAGCAGTTACCTGGGTGGAGAGACCCAGTACTTC	TRBJ2-5	-	TRBV6-7	few
CASSKATTGSYGYTF	TGTGCCAGCAGTAAGGCCACGACAGGGAGCTATGGCTACACCTTC	TRBJ1-2	TRBD1	TRBV28	few
CASSLRRDRARETQYF	TGTGCCAGCTCACTACGCCGGGACAGGGCCCGAGAGACCCAGTACTTC	TRBJ2-5	TRBD1	TRBV18	-
CASSQTARGFTEAFF	TGTGCCAGCAGTCAAACCGCCAGGGGGTTCACTGAAGCTTTCTTT	TRBJ1-1	TRBD1	TRBV25-1	-
CASSYIQGGQETQYF	TGTGCCAGCAGTTACATACAGGGGGGACAAGAGACCCAGTACTTC	TRBJ2-5	TRBD1	TRBV6-8	few
CASSPKGRGLTGYTF	TGTGCCAGCAGCCCTAAGGGCAGGGGCCTCACTGGCTACACCTTC	TRBJ1-2	-	TRBV14	-
CASSGSRAYNEQFF	TGTGCCAGCTCAGGGAGTCGGGCGTACAATGAGCAGTTCTTC	TRBJ2-1	-	TRBV18	few
CASSLIGGAGNTEAFF	TGTGCCAGCAGTCTGATAGGGGGGGCAGGAAACACTGAAGCTTTCTTT	TRBJ1-1	-	TRBV6-8	once